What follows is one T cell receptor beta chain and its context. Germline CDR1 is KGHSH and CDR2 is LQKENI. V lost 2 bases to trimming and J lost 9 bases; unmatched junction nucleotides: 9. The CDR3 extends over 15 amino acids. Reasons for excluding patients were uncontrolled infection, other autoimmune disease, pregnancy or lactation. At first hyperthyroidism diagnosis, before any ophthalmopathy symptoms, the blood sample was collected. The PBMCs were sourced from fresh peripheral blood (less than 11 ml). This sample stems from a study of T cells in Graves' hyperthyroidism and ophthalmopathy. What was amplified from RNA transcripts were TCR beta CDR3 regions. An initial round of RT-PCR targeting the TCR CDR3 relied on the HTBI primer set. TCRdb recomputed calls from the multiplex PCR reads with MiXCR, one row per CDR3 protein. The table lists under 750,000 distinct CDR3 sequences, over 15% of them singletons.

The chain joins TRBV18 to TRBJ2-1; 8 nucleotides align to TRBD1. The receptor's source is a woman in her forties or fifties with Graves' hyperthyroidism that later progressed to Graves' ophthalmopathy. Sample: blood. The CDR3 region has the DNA TGTGCCAGCTCACCAGACAGGGGAGTCGTCGGTGAGCAGTTCTTC. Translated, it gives CASSPDRGVVGEQFF.